Sequencing of this T cell receptor (beta chain) was carried out in a study of post-analysis software for immune sequencing data. Study-level findings and limits: Relative to controls, patients with multiple sclerosis showed significantly lower normalized Chao1 diversity. Those samples that were prepared in the same batch co-clustered strongly by F measure. TRBV5-6, TRBV5-1 and TRBV20-1 belonged to a set of roughly 5 TRBV segments that were more frequent in patients than controls.

Prepared libraries of TCR beta cDNA carried unique molecular identifiers. T cells numbering roughly 0.85 to 10 million gave rise to 400,000 to 550,000 cDNA molecules. TCRdb called the PCR reads again in MiXCR, with one record for every CDR3 protein. The sample has more than 500,000 distinct CDR3 sequences; roughly 34% are singletons. Of note for this clonotype: The target antigen is unknown.

The germline gives CDR1 MGHRA, CDR2 YSYEKL. The CDR3 has 17 amino acids. The source material was blood. V is TRBV4-1 and J is TRBJ2-5; 14 nucleotides align to TRBD2. Gene TRBJ2-7 matches the end of the DNA better, so the J call may be wrong. The clonotype originates from a girl aged 2-17 years with multiple sclerosis. The CDR3 protein is CASSQPKTSGGVYEQYF. The CDR3 DNA reads as TGCGCCAGCAGCCAACCTAAGACTAGCGGGGGGGTGTACGAGCAGTACTTC.